This entry lists 18 T cell receptor beta chains sequenced from one sample in a study of blood T cell repertoires in COVID-19. Assay: immunoSEQ multiplex PCR; the TCRdb copy retains only in-frame clones and omits some. The sample consists of some 150,000 clones, about 90% of them appearing once. Input material: peripheral blood. The receptor set was obtained from a man aged 50-60 years with acute or convalescent COVID-19.

The genes are TRBV6-5 and TRBJ1-5; the D is unclear. Germline CDR1 reads MNHEY; CDR2 reads SVGAGI. This CDR3 has 16 residues. Trimming left V 4 bases short and J 2 bases short, with 15 bases between. Here the CDR3 reads CASSFGTAVGNQPQHF. In DNA, the CDR3 is TGTGCCAGCAGTTTCGGTACGGCGGTGGGCAATCAGCCCCAGCATTTT.

The J gene is TRBJ2-1, the V gene TRBV7-9, with unresolved D. Germline values: CDR1 SEHNR, CDR2 FQNEAQ (reference sequence). The CDR3 sequence is 14 residues long. V gave up 1 base and J gave up 5 bases, with 9 bases separating them. The CDR3 DNA sequence: TGTGCCAGCAGCTTAGTGGGCCAGCACAATGAGCAGTTCTTC. It translates to CASSLVGQHNEQFF.

The chain is built from TRBV19 and TRBJ1-2; 8 bases are shared with TRBD1. Germline V gene data show CDR1 as LNHDA and CDR2 as SQIVND (reference sequence). Germline trimming cut 6 bases from V and 7 bases from J; bases unmatched to any gene: 10. The length of the CDR3 is 14 residues. The CDR3 DNA reads as TGTGCCAGTAGACCGTCGGGGACAGGAGTTGGCTACACCTTC. Translated, it gives CASRPSGTGVGYTF.

This chain uses TRBV12-3 or TRBV12-4 with TRBJ1-5; D remains ambiguous. The CDR3 sequence is 13 residues long. V was cut by 4 bases and J by 11 bases, with 15 bases left in between. The CDR3 region is CASSSPQVSAQHF. The CDR3 nucleotides are TGTGCCAGCAGTTCCCCCCAGGTGTCTGCCCAGCATTTT.

The chain has TRBV9 and TRBJ2-3, with D tentatively TRBD1 (6 bases). Germline CDR1 and CDR2: SGDLS and YYNGEE. V shed 3 bases and J shed 5 bases, with 10 bases lying between them. The CDR3 is made up of 13 amino acids. CDR3 bases: TGTGCCAGCAGCGACCTACAGGGAGATACGCAGTATTTT. Translation: CASSDLQGDTQYF.

The chain uses TRBV4-2 and TRBJ2-2; D is uncertain. In germline, CDR1 is LGHNA, CDR2 YNFKEQ. This CDR3 is built from 12 residues. The V and J ends lost 2 bases and 5 bases respectively, with 3 bases between them. The chain's CDR3 is CASSQPTGELFF. Here the CDR3 DNA reads TGTGCCAGCAGCCAACCGACCGGGGAGCTGTTTTTT.

This clone was recorded once. The chain couples TRBV18 to TRBJ1-2; 10 bases are shared with TRBD1. CDR3 length: 16 amino acids. Germline V gene sequence: CDR1 KGHSH, CDR2 LQKENI. J was trimmed by 4 bases and V by 3 bases; bases with no gene match: 8. CDR3 residues: CASSPLGTGEGYGYTF. In nucleotides, the CDR3 is TGTGCCAGCTCACCCCTCGGGACAGGGGAAGGCTATGGCTACACCTTC. Supplemented by reference TRBV18 and TRBJ1-2, the full variable domain reads NAGVMQNPRHLVRRRGQEARLRCSPMKGHSHVYWYRQLPEEGLKFMVYLQKENIIDESGMPKERFSAEFPKEGPSILRIQQVVRGDSAAYFCASSPLGTGEGYGYTFGSGTRLTVV.

This chain joins TRBV18 and TRBJ2-7, with 7 bases matching TRBD1. Germline CDR1 and CDR2: KGHSH and LQKENI. J lost 6 bases, V lost 5 bases, and 7 bases had no gene match. CDR3 length equals 13 residues. The CDR3 nucleotides read TGTGCCAGCTCATCCACAGGGGTGGGCGAGCAGTACGTC. Its translation is CASSSTGVGEQYV.

The genes are TRBV7-9 and TRBJ1-4, with 7 bases that match TRBD1. The germline CDR1 and CDR2 sequences are SEHNR and FQNEAQ (reference sequence). CDR3 size: 16 residues. Germline trimming cut 2 bases from V and 0 bases from J; bases unmatched to any gene: 3. Here the CDR3 DNA reads TGTGCCAGCAGCTTAACCGGGACAGCAACTAATGAAAAACTGTTTTTT. Translated, it gives CASSLTGTATNEKLFF.

The chain employs TRBV6-4 and TRBJ1-1; D possibly corresponds to TRBD1 (5 bases). The V end lost 6 bases, the J end lost 0 bases, and 11 bases lay between the germline ends. The CDR3 has 14 residues. In germline, CDR1 is MRHNA, CDR2 SNTAGT. CDR3 sequence reads: CASSRGGLNTEAFF. The CDR3 bases are TGTGCCAGCAGCCGGGGGGGATTGAACACTGAAGCTTTCTTT.

The chain couples TRBV7-9 to TRBJ1-4, with D unresolved. The V end was cut by 0 bases, the J end by 0 bases, with 14 bases between. Germline V CDR1 and CDR2: SEHNR, FQNEAQ (reference sequence). This CDR3 is built from 18 residues. The CDR3 loop is CASSLAARLIATNEKLFF. Here the CDR3 DNA reads TGTGCCAGCAGCTTAGCTGCCAGGTTGATTGCAACTAATGAAAAACTGTTTTTT. Full variable domain (missing parts from reference TRBV7-9 and TRBJ1-4): DTGVSQNPRHKITKRGQNVTFRCDPISEHNRLYWYRQTLGQGPEFLTYFQNEAQLEKSRLLSDRFSAERPKGSFSTLEIQRTEQGDSAMYLCASSLAARLIATNEKLFFGSGTQLSVL.

The chain is built from TRBV20-1 and TRBJ2-1; D unresolved. CDR1 and CDR2 from the germline V gene are DFQATT and SNEGSKA (reference sequence). The CDR3 runs 10 residues. V was pared by 6 bases and J by 5 bases, with 5 bases between. The DNA of the CDR3 is TGCAGTGCCATCAACAATGAGCAGTTCTTC. Its protein product is CSAINNEQFF.

The chain links TRBV9 to TRBJ2-5, with D perhaps matching TRBD1 (5 bases). Deletions cut 4 bases from V and 4 bases from J, with 11 bases between. The CDR3 is 13 residues long. Germline V gene data show CDR1 as SGDLS and CDR2 as YYNGEE. As DNA, the CDR3 is TGTGCCAGCAGCTTCCAGGGTGGAGAGACCCAGTACTTC. It translates to CASSFQGGETQYF.

J is TRBJ2-7 and V is TRBV9; 9 bases are shared with TRBD2. Germline CDR1 and CDR2: SGDLS and YYNGEE. The CDR3 loop spans 14 amino acids. J lost 3 bases, V lost 4 bases, and 5 bases had no gene match. CDR3: CASSPGLASYEQYF. The CDR3 DNA reads as TGTGCCAGCAGCCCGGGACTAGCAAGCTACGAGCAGTACTTC.

The chain combines TRBV10-3 with TRBJ1-5; a possible D gene is TRBD1 (5 bases). With 5 bases removed from V and 1 base from J, the gap between germline ends came to 9 bases. CDR3 length equals 14 residues. In germline, CDR1 is ENHRY, CDR2 SYGVKD. The CDR3 reads CAISTGASNQPQHF. The CDR3 DNA is TGTGCCATCAGTACAGGTGCGAGCAATCAGCCCCAGCATTTT.

This clone was detected only once. The chain has TRBV28 and TRBJ2-3; tentative D call: TRBD2 (6 bases). The CDR3 runs to 17 residues. Trimming removed 3 bases at V and 2 bases at J, with 18 bases between. Per the germline V gene, CDR1 is MDHEN and CDR2 is SYDVKM. CDR3 loop: CASSFDGETSVTDTQYF. CDR3 DNA: TGTGCCAGCAGTTTTGACGGCGAGACTAGTGTCACAGATACGCAGTATTTT.

This clone occurred once. This chain links TRBV30 with TRBJ2-7; 9 bases are shared with TRBD1. Germline V gives CDR1 GTSNPN, CDR2 SVGIG (reference sequence). The CDR3 extends over 15 amino acids. V shed 2 bases, J shed 4 bases, and the junction held 9 bases outside the gene matches. The CDR3 DNA follows: TGTGCCTGGAGTCCAGTAGGGACAGGGAAATACGAGCAGTACTTC. It translates to CAWSPVGTGKYEQYF. Combining the CDR3 with reference TRBV30 and TRBJ2-7 gives the whole variable domain SQTIHQWPATLVQPVGSPLSLECTVEGTSNPNLYWYRQAAGRGLQLLFYSVGIGQISSEVPQNLSASRPQDRQFILSSKKLLLSDSGFYLCAWSPVGTGKYEQYFGPGTRLTVT.

This rearrangement joins TRBV9 to TRBJ2-2, with 7 bases matching TRBD1. CDR1 and CDR2 from the germline V gene are SGDLS and YYNGEE. The CDR3 is 15 amino acids. Unmatched junction bases numbered 10, after V lost 7 bases and J lost 4 bases. CDR3 in DNA: TGTGCCAGCGGGAAACAGGGGTCCGGCACCGGGGAGCTGTTTTTT. It yields the protein CASGKQGSGTGELFF. Full variable domain (outside the CDR3, taken from reference TRBV9 and TRBJ2-2): DSGVTQTPKHLITATGQRVTLRCSPRSGDLSVYWYQQSLDQGLQFLIQYYNGEERAKGNILERFSAQQFPDLHSELNLSSLELGDSALYFCASGKQGSGTGELFFGEGSRLTVL.